This T cell receptor beta chain appears in the sequencing data of a study of T cell clonotyping in hematopoietic cell transplantation. Study conclusions and caveats: CD4 and CD8 repertoire contributions could not be separated without sorting. Few recipient clonotypes overlapped donors; over 95% were de novo at given depth. After transplant, recipient diversity fell while pathologically expanded clonotypes grew through day 180.

Data came from immunoSEQ multiplex PCR; TCRdb stores just in-frame clones and leaves some out. The sample consists of just under 20,000 clones, more than 60% of them appearing once. Trimming removed 7 bases from V and 4 bases from J; junction bases left unmatched: 12. The V gene's germline CDR1 is LNHDA and CDR2 SQIVND (reference sequence). The CDR3 spans 15 residues. About this clone: Its antigen is still unknown.

The TCR was taken from a man in his 60s in good health. Some clones in this sample may be carry-over from other donors' samples. Sequences were obtained from peripheral blood mononuclear cells. The chain has TRBV19 and TRBJ1-1; 7 bases map to TRBD1. The CDR3, as DNA: TGTGCCAGTAAAAGCCTAGGGGGCGTTCCCACTGAAGCTTTCTTT. Protein: CASKSLGGVPTEAFF.